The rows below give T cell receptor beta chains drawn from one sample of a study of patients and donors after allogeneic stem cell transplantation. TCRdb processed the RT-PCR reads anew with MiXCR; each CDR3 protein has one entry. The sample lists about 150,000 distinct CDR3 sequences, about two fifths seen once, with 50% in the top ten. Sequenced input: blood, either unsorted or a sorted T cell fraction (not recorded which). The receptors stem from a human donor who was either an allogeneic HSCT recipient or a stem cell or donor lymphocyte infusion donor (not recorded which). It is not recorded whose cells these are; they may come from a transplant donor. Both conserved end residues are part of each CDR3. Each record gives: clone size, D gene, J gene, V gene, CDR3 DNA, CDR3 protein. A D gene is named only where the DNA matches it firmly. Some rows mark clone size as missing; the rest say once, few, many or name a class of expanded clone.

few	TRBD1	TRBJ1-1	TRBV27	TGTGCCAGCAGTTTCACCTACCGGGACAGGGGATGGAACACTGAAGCTTTCTTT	CASSFTYRDRGWNTEAFF
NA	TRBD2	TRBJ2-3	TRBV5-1	TGCGCCAGCAGCTTGGCCTTTGGACTAGCGGGGGTAGATACGCAGTATTTT	CASSLAFGLAGVDTQYF
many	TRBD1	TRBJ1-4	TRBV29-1	TGCAGCGTTGAGGGGACAGGGGCGAGTGAAAAACTGTTTTTT	CSVEGTGASEKLFF
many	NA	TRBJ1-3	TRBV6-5	TGTGCCAGCAGCTCCCTTAAGAGCTCTGGAAACACCATATATTTT	CASSSLKSSGNTIYF
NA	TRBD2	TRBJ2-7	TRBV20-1	TGCAGTGCTAGAGATCTAGCGGGGGGGCCCTACGAGCAGTACTTC	CSARDLAGGPYEQYF
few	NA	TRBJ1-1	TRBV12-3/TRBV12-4	TGTGCCAGCAGCCAGGGGACACATGAAGCTTTCTTT	CASSQGTHEAFF
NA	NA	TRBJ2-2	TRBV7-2	TGTGCCAGTCAGTCCGTCACCGGGGAGCTGTTTTTT	CASQSVTGELFF
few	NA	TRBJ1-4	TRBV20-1	TGCAGTGCTAGTAGGGAAGAAAAACTGTTTTTT	CSASREEKLFF
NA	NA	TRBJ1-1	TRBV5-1	TGCGCCAGCAGCGGGAGGTCCGCCTCGAACACTGAAGCTTTCTTT	CASSGRSASNTEAFF
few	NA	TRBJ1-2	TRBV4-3	TGCGCCAGCAGCCCGACCCCCAGCGCTAACTATGGCTACACCTTC	CASSPTPSANYGYTF
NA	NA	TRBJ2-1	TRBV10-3	TGTGCCATCAGTGACCCCCAGGATCTCAATGAGCAGTTCTTC	CAISDPQDLNEQFF
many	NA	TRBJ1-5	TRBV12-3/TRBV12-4	TGTGCCAGCACATGGACCGGGGGTCAGCCCCAGCATTTT	CASTWTGGQPQHF
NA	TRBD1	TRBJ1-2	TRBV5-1	TGCGCCAGCAGCTTGGATCCCGGGACAGGGAGCCATGGCTACACCTTC	CASSLDPGTGSHGYTF
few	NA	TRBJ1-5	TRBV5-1	TGCGCCAGCAGCCCAGGGACGTCGGGTCAGCCCCAGCATTTT	CASSPGTSGQPQHF